The 2 T cell receptor beta chains in this list originate from one sample, sequenced in a study of T cell repertoires in aging, cancer and after chemotherapy. The template was genomic DNA from peripheral blood, not RNA. A mixed TRB-A/B primer pool amplified rearranged TRB by multiplex touch-down PCR. TCRdb re-called the multiplex PCR reads with MiXCR, one entry per CDR3 protein. Of more than 8,500 distinct CDR3 sequences listed, approximately 40% were seen once; the top ten hold 3.5%. The sample taken for sequencing was blood. The receptors derive from a human donor in good health.

V gene TRBV29-1 combines with J gene TRBJ1-1; TRBD1 is a possible D gene (5 bases). With 5 bases removed from V and 0 bases from J, the gap between germline ends came to 16 bases. CDR1 is SQVTM, CDR2 ANQGSEA, per germline. The CDR3 is made up of 15 amino acids. The CDR3: CSVRGGWGMNTEAFF. For the CDR3, the DNA is TGCAGCGTTCGGGGGGGTTGGGGGATGAACACTGAAGCTTTCTTT.

The J gene is TRBJ2-1, the V gene TRBV12-3 or TRBV12-4; D could derive from TRBD1 or TRBD2 (7 bases each). The CDR3 has 15 residues. V lost 5 bases and J lost 6, with 17 bases in between. CDR3 sequence (DNA): TGTGCCAGCAGTGGGGGGAGGGGGCGAAGCAATGAGCAGTTCTTC. This encodes CASSGGRGRSNEQFF.